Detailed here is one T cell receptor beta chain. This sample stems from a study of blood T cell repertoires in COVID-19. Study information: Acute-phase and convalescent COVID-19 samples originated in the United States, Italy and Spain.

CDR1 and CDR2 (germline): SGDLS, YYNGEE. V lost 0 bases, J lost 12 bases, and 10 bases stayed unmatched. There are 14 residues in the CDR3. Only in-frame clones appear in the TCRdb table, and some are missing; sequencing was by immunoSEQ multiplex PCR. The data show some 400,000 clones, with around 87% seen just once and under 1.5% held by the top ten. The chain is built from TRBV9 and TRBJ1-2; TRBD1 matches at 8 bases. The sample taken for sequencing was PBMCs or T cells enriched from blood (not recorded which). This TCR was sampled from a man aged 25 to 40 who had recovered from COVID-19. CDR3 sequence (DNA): TGTGCCAGCAGCGTAGGAATTACAGGGGGGGGCAACACCTTC. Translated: CASSVGITGGGNTF.